Following are 25 T cell receptor beta chains from one sample sequenced in a study of blood T cell repertoires in COVID-19 (dated by TCRdb to the early 2020s). The library came from the immunoSEQ multiplex PCR assay. This immuneACCESS table, as held by TCRdb, lists in-frame sequences with V and J called but not all clones. Of the missing ones, under half trace to an unresolved V gene in checked studies; the others have no known cause. A total of more than 110,000 clones appear in this sample, 85% of them only once. About 2.9% of the sample is taken by the ten largest. Sequenced: peripheral blood. All receptors come from a man aged 45 to 65 with acute or convalescent COVID-19.

J is TRBJ1-1 and V is TRBV10-1, with D hard to call. Between the trimmed V and J ends, which lost 0 bases and 6 bases, there was a span of 11 bases. The CDR3 is made up of 14 amino acids. Germline V gene lookup returns CDR1 WNHNN and CDR2 SYGVQD (reference sequence). The CDR3 sequence is CASSESKRFAEAFF. The CDR3 nucleotides read TGCGCCAGCAGTGAGTCAAAGCGTTTCGCTGAAGCTTTCTTT.

The chain is built from TRBV7-2 and TRBJ2-1, with 9 positions matching TRBD2. This CDR3 contains 16 residues. J lost 3 bases, V lost 5 bases, and 8 bases had no gene match. Germline CDR1 and CDR2: SGHTA and FQGNSA. The CDR3 reads CASSTLAGLLYNEQFF. DNA for the CDR3: TGTGCCAGCAGCACCCTAGCGGGACTACTCTACAATGAGCAGTTCTTC.

The gene calls are TRBV5-1 and TRBJ2-3; 7 nucleotides line up with TRBD2. The V segment lost 0 bases and the J segment 2 bases; nucleotides outside the gene matches: 15. The CDR3 contains 19 residues. In germline, CDR1 is SGHRS, CDR2 YFSETQ. The CDR3 region has the DNA TGCGCCAGCAGCTTGGAGGGCCCTATAGGCGGGAGAAACACAGATACGCAGTATTTT. It encodes CASSLEGPIGGRNTDTQYF.

This clone was picked up a small number of times. The CDR3 DNA follows: TGCGCCAGCAGCTTTACAGGGGGCGTTGAAAAACTGTTTTTT. Amino acid sequence: CASSFTGGVEKLFF. This chain links TRBV5-1 with TRBJ1-4, with TRBD1 matching 9 bases. In germline, CDR1 is SGHRS, CDR2 YFSETQ. The CDR3 spans 14 residues. The J segment lost 7 bases and the V segment lost 2 bases, leaving 3 bases of the junction unmatched.

The V call is TRBV10-3, the J call TRBJ2-1, with D possibly TRBD2 on 6 matching bases. The germline V gene encodes CDR1 ENHRY and CDR2 SYGVKD. This CDR3 region has 12 residues. Trimming pared 6 bases from V and 7 bases from J, leaving 10 bases between. CDR3 sequence (DNA): TGTGCCATCAGGGAGGGCGGGAATGAGCAGTTCTTC. Translated: CAIREGGNEQFF.

The chain carries TRBV6-5 and TRBJ2-7; 11 nucleotides agree with TRBD2. Germline V gives CDR1 MNHEY, CDR2 SVGAGI. The CDR3 is made up of 15 amino acids. V lost 6 bases, J lost 2 bases, and 6 bases stayed unmatched. DNA for the CDR3: TGTGCCAGCAGGGAGCCGGGACTAGCGGCCTACGAGCAGTACTTC. Translation gives CASREPGLAAYEQYF.

V and J are TRBV18 and TRBJ1-2; 8 bases are a match to TRBD1. The trim removed 0 bases at V and 12 bases at J, leaving 9 bases unmatched. Germline CDR1 KGHSH, CDR2 LQKENI. The CDR3 is made up of 14 amino acids. The CDR3 region is CASSPPPGQGENTF. The CDR3, as DNA: TGTGCCAGCTCACCACCGCCCGGACAGGGTGAAAACACCTTC. The full variable domain, with the rest looked up from reference TRBV18 and TRBJ1-2, is NAGVMQNPRHLVRRRGQEARLRCSPMKGHSHVYWYRQLPEEGLKFMVYLQKENIIDESGMPKERFSAEFPKEGPSILRIQQVVRGDSAAYFCASSPPPGQGENTFGSGTRLTVV.

The chain carries TRBV18 and TRBJ2-7; no clear D. This CDR3 has 14 amino acids. In germline, CDR1 is KGHSH, CDR2 LQKENI. Trimming left V 4 bases short and J 0 bases short, with 10 bases between. The CDR3 coding sequence is TGTGCCAGCTCACAGACGGAGAGCTCCTACGAGCAGTACTTC. Amino acid sequence: CASSQTESSYEQYF.

The chain joins TRBV9 to TRBJ2-6, with D maybe TRBD2 (5 bases). The CDR3 loop spans 15 amino acids. From germline, CDR1 is SGDLS and CDR2 YYNGEE. The V end lost 2 bases, the J end lost 0 bases, and 6 bases lay between the germline ends. CDR3 sequence (DNA): TGTGCCAGCAGCGTTCGGGACTCTGGGGCCAACGTCCTGACTTTC. Amino acid sequence: CASSVRDSGANVLTF.

The J gene is TRBJ2-7, the V gene TRBV7-3; D remains ambiguous. Per germline, CDR1 SGHTA and CDR2 FQGTGA. This CDR3 is built from 14 residues. V lost 1 base and J 4 bases, leaving 11 bases between the germline ends. This CDR3 is CASSLNPDSYEQYF. The CDR3 nucleotides are TGTGCCAGCAGCTTAAATCCAGACTCGTACGAGCAGTACTTC.

This sequence joins TRBV30 and TRBJ1-5; D gene uncertain. Germline CDR1 and CDR2: GTSNPN and SVGIG (reference sequence). The CDR3 spans 10 residues. Trimming left V 6 bases short and J 5 bases short, with 5 bases between. Here the CDR3 DNA reads TGTGCCTGCGGGTATCAGCCCCAGCATTTT. Translation gives CACGYQPQHF.

This clone occurred a few times. This sequence joins TRBV6-5 and TRBJ1-6; 7 bases align to TRBD1. After removal of 2 bases from V and 5 bases from J, the junction contained 0 bases not matched to a gene. This CDR3 region has 14 residues. CDR1 and CDR2 (germline): MNHEY, SVGAGI. The CDR3 coding sequence is TGTGCCAGCAGTTACGGACAGGATAATTCACCCCTCCACTTT. Translated, it gives CASSYGQDNSPLHF.

The V gene is TRBV12-3 or TRBV12-4, the J gene TRBJ2-2; no definite D call. V dropped 4 bases and J dropped 5 bases, with 5 bases sitting between them. CDR3 length equals 12 residues. The CDR3 nucleotides read TGTGCCAGCAGTTCGGGTACCGGGGAGCTGTTTTTT. This codes for CASSSGTGELFF.

The chain combines TRBV5-6 with TRBJ2-2; TRBD1 might be the D (6 bases). Per germline, CDR1 SGHDT and CDR2 YYEEEE. The CDR3 extends over 14 amino acids. Trimming shortened V by 4 bases and J by 1 base, and 8 bases separated the two germline ends. The CDR3, as DNA: TGTGCCAGCAGCGGGGGACAGAACACCGGGGAGCTGTTTTTT. Translating it yields CASSGGQNTGELFF.

This clone turned up a few times. The chain carries TRBV28 and TRBJ2-6, with unresolved D. Trimming took 6 bases from V and 0 from J, leaving 6 bases between them. CDR1 and CDR2 (germline): MDHEN, SYDVKM. The CDR3 sequence is 14 residues long. CDR3 DNA: TGTGCCAGCAGGTCCGGCTCTGGGGCCAACGTCCTGACTTTC. Translated: CASRSGSGANVLTF.

The J gene is TRBJ2-7, the V gene TRBV21-1; no DNA check was done on the table's D call, TRBD1. TRBV21-1 is marked as a pseudogene. CDR3 length: 15 amino acids. In nucleotides, the CDR3 is TGTGCCAGCAGCAACCGGGCAGGGAAAGCCTACGAGCAGTACTTC. Amino acid sequence: CASSNRAGKAYEQYF.

The chain carries TRBV27 and TRBJ1-2; no reliable D call. Germline V gene data show CDR1 as MNHEY and CDR2 as SMNVEV (reference sequence). The germline V and J ends were trimmed by 5 bases and 6 bases, with 13 bases remaining between them. The CDR3 extends over 13 amino acids. The CDR3 region is CASSPRRTNGYTF. The DNA of the CDR3 is TGTGCCAGCAGTCCCAGACGGACTAATGGCTACACCTTC.

This clone was seen only once. The chain recombines TRBV2 with TRBJ2-1; maybe TRBD1 (6 bases). V was clipped by 0 bases and J by 8 bases, with 14 bases between them. Germline V lookup: CDR1 SNHLY, CDR2 FYNNEI. The CDR3 runs to 15 residues. The CDR3 DNA sequence: TGTGCCAGCAGTGAAGCGGCGAGGGGGATGTATGAGCAGTTCTTC. Residues: CASSEAARGMYEQFF.

The gene calls are TRBV9 and TRBJ2-5; 9 nucleotides align to TRBD2. The junction had 11 bases not matched to a gene; V was cut back by 0 bases and J by 5 bases. The CDR3 length is 17 residues. CDR1 is SGDLS, CDR2 YYNGEE, per germline. The CDR3, as DNA: TGTGCCAGCAGCGTAGCAGCGGGAGGCGGACTCCCCGAGACCCAGTACTTC. The encoded protein is CASSVAAGGGLPETQYF. The full variable domain, rest sourced from reference TRBV9 and TRBJ2-5, is DSGVTQTPKHLITATGQRVTLRCSPRSGDLSVYWYQQSLDQGLQFLIQYYNGEERAKGNILERFSAQQFPDLHSELNLSSLELGDSALYFCASSVAAGGGLPETQYFGPGTRLLVL.

The genes are TRBV2 and TRBJ2-7; D unclear. Germline loops: CDR1 SNHLY, CDR2 FYNNEI. The V end was cut by 2 bases, the J end by 0 bases, with 11 bases between. This CDR3 spans 15 amino acids. The chain's CDR3 is CASSENPTPSYEQYF. The CDR3 DNA reads TGTGCCAGCAGTGAAAATCCCACACCCTCCTACGAGCAGTACTTC. The full variable domain, its missing parts supplied by reference TRBV2 and TRBJ2-7, is EPEVTQTPSHQVTQMGQEVILRCVPISNHLYFYWYRQILGQKVEFLVSFYNNEISEKSEIFDDQFSVERPDGSNFTLKIRSTKLEDSAMYFCASSENPTPSYEQYFGPGTRLTVT.

CDR3 sequence: CASSDGSSGYGYTF. The CDR3 nucleotides read TGTGCCAGCAGTGATGGGTCTAGCGGCTATGGCTACACCTTC. The rearrangement uses TRBV25-1 and TRBJ1-2; D is ambiguous. The germline CDR1 and CDR2 sequences are MGHDK and SYGVNS. The CDR3 sequence is 14 residues long. V lost 3 bases, J lost 4 bases, and 12 bases lay in between.

The chain carries TRBV19 and TRBJ2-7; tentatively, D is TRBD1 (6 bases). Trimming left V 4 bases short and J 6 bases short, with 13 bases between. Germline V lookup: CDR1 LNHDA, CDR2 SQIVND (reference sequence). CDR3 length: 13 residues. In DNA form, the CDR3 reads TGTGCCAGTAGTACCAGGGGAAGGGTCGAGCAGTACTTC. Translating gives CASSTRGRVEQYF.

The CDR3 sequence is CASSQSGMRGYTF. The CDR3 nucleotides are TGTGCCAGCAGCCAATCAGGGATGCGCGGCTACACCTTC. V is TRBV3-1 (or the pseudogene TRBV3-2) and J is TRBJ1-2, with a tentative D call TRBD1 (5 bases). Germline V gene sequence: CDR1 LGHDT, CDR2 YNNKEL (reference sequence). Trimming took 2 bases from V and 8 from J, leaving 12 bases between them. The CDR3 contains 13 residues.

The J gene is TRBJ1-2, the V gene TRBV7-9, with 8 bases that match TRBD1. CDR1 and CDR2 from the germline V gene are SEHNR and FQNEAQ (reference sequence). Trimming took 4 bases from V and 4 from J; bases not matched to a gene: 11. This CDR3 contains 16 residues. CDR3 amino acids: CASSSDLDRVSYGYTF. The CDR3 DNA reads as TGTGCCAGCAGCTCCGATTTGGACAGGGTATCCTATGGCTACACCTTC.

The V gene is TRBV11-3, the J gene TRBJ2-3; 10 nucleotides agree with TRBD2. J lost 4 bases, V lost 2 bases, and 6 bases had no gene match. The CDR3 loop spans 16 amino acids. CDR1 and CDR2 (germline): SGHNT, YENEEA. CDR3 protein: CASSLRISGGSDTQYF. The CDR3 nucleotides read TGTGCCAGCAGCTTAAGGATTAGCGGGGGGTCAGATACGCAGTATTTT.